This TCR beta chain was recorded in a study of T cells in Graves' hyperthyroidism and ophthalmopathy. Amplification of TCR beta CDR3 regions was performed using RNA transcripts as template. Using the HTBI primer set, a first-round RT-PCR was run on the TCR CDR3. TCRdb re-analysed the multiplex PCR reads in MiXCR, keeping a single row per CDR3 protein. The sample shows 380,000 or so distinct CDR3 sequences, 11% to 15% of them seen only once. Germline values: CDR1 SQVTM, CDR2 ANQGSEA. This CDR3 is built from 13 residues. Trimming cost V 2 bases and J 2 bases; bases outside gene matches: 3. It was considered stable Graves' hyperthyroidism when ophthalmopathy did not progress within 18 months. Used for diagnoses were clinical symptoms, serum thyroxine and TRAb, thyroid ultrasound and orbital computed tomography.

The rearrangement joins TRBV29-1 to TRBJ2-7; 7 nucleotides align to TRBD2. The sample comprised blood. The TCR was taken from a woman in her twenties or thirties with Graves' hyperthyroidism. DNA for the CDR3: TGCAGCGTTGAACTAGCGGTAACCTACGAGCAGTACTTC. It is translated as CSVELAVTYEQYF.